The T cell receptor beta chain described here comes from a study of tumor and adjacent non-tumor tissue in lung cancer. Study summary: Samples averaged around 3.9 million productive TCRbeta reads each.

The library came from three nested PCR rounds adapted from ARM-PCR protocols. One entry per CDR3 protein, called by TCRdb with MiXCR from the multiplex PCR reads. This sample carries tens of thousands of distinct CDR3 sequences, roughly 56% of them seen once, and the ten largest clones take about 19%. Study-wide points: TCR diversity was significantly greater in tumor than normal lung tissue.

No cell sorting was done before RNA was extracted from the tissue. Germline CDR1 SGHVS, CDR2 FQNEAQ. The CDR3 is 15 residues long. The J segment lost 6 bases and the V segment lost 5 bases, leaving 11 bases of the junction unmatched. Comments on this clonotype: Its antigen is undetermined. A clone one base away is much larger, so this may be a read error.

This TCR came from a man aged 45-65 years with non-small cell lung cancer. The V and J genes are TRBV7-8 and TRBJ1-2, with 8 positions matching TRBD1. The sample comprised lung tumor tissue. The CDR3 region is CASSQRTGTPDGYTF. For the CDR3, the DNA is TGTGCCAGCAGCCAAAGGACAGGGACTCCGGATGGCTACACCTTC. Full variable domain (rest looked up from reference TRBV7-8 and TRBJ1-2): GAGVSQSPRYKVAKRGQDVALRCDPISGHVSLFWYQQALGQGPEFLTYFQNEAQLDKSGLPSDRFFAERPEGSVSTLKIQRTQQEDSAVYLCASSQRTGTPDGYTFGSGTRLTVV.